This T cell receptor beta chain originates from a study of Graves' ophthalmopathy and Graves' hyperthyroidism. Amplification of TCR beta CDR3 regions used RNA transcripts. An opening RT-PCR round employed HTBI primers and preceded a second-round multiplex PCR. TCRdb re-called the multiplex PCR reads with MiXCR, one entry per CDR3 protein. Of a few hundred thousand distinct CDR3 sequences listed, 17% were seen once; the top ten hold 2.4%. Unmatched junction bases numbered 8, after V lost 5 bases and J lost 7 bases. This CDR3 has 16 residues. This clonotype was seen many times. As yet, its antigen is unknown. Establishment of the diagnosis relied upon clinical symptoms, serum thyroxine, TRAb, thyroid ultrasound and orbital computed tomography. Whole-study results and caveats: The 13-signature model separated ophthalmopathy from stable hyperthyroidism at 85% to 90% sensitivity and nearly 82% specificity.

The receptor was isolated from an adult woman with stable Graves' hyperthyroidism. V usage is TRBV12-3 or TRBV12-4 and J usage is TRBJ2-7, with 16 positions matching TRBD2. The specimen sequenced was peripheral blood. CDR3 loop: CASSPGTSGRVGEQYF. The CDR3 DNA reads as TGTGCCAGCAGTCCCGGGACTAGCGGGAGGGTCGGGGAGCAGTACTTC.